These 22 T cell receptor beta chains share one sample of origin, sequenced in a study of blood T cell repertoires in COVID-19. Method: immunoSEQ multiplex PCR; TCRdb's copy keeps in-frame clones and lacks some. The table has roughly 90,000 clones, 86% seen once. Sequencing input: peripheral blood. The receptors come from a human donor in a cohort sampled during active COVID-19.

The chain joins TRBV19 to TRBJ1-2; D uncertain. Deletions cut 4 bases from V and 5 bases from J, with 11 bases between. CDR3 size: 13 residues. Germline V CDR1 and CDR2: LNHDA, SQIVND (reference sequence). CDR3 in DNA: TGTGCCAGTAGTACCCGGACGGGATATGGCTACACCTTC. It codes for CASSTRTGYGYTF.

This clone was recorded only once. V usage is TRBV7-2 and J usage is TRBJ1-2, with 8 nucleotides matching TRBD1. This CDR3 contains 15 residues. Germline V gives CDR1 SGHTA, CDR2 FQGNSA. J lost 5 bases, V lost 4 bases, and 9 bases had no gene match. The CDR3 reads CASSSGQGGSYGYTF. Written as DNA, the CDR3 is TGTGCCAGCAGCTCTGGACAGGGAGGATCGTATGGCTACACCTTC.

This chain joins TRBV2 and TRBJ2-5; 7 nucleotides line up with TRBD1. This CDR3 spans 15 amino acids. CDR1 SNHLY and CDR2 FYNNEI come from the germline V gene. Trimming removed 8 bases from V and 5 bases from J; junction bases left unmatched: 14. The CDR3 nucleotides read TGTGCCAGCTCGGCCCTGACAGGGATGGGGGAGACCCAGTACTTC. Translated, it gives CASSALTGMGETQYF.

V is TRBV7-2 and J is TRBJ1-4, with 7 bases lining up with TRBD1. The CDR3 consists of 16 residues. J gave up 0 bases and V 5 bases, and 6 bases lay outside the gene matches. Germline V lookup: CDR1 SGHTA, CDR2 FQGNSA. CDR3 region: CASSPTGAATNEKLFF. CDR3 DNA sequence: TGTGCCAGCAGCCCAACAGGGGCCGCAACTAATGAAAAACTGTTTTTT.

This clone was found a few times. The chain has TRBV28 and TRBJ2-5; 7 nucleotides agree with TRBD1. The CDR3 is made up of 15 amino acids. Germline V gene data show CDR1 as MDHEN and CDR2 as SYDVKM. Unmatched junction bases numbered 9, after V lost 4 bases and J lost 4 bases. CDR3 DNA sequence: TGTGCCAGCAGTTCCCGGACAGGCGCGAGAGAGACCCAGTACTTC. This codes for CASSSRTGARETQYF.

The CDR3: CASSSGTTNQETQYF. CDR3 in DNA: TGTGCCAGCAGCTCGGGGACAACGAACCAAGAGACCCAGTACTTC. This chain connects TRBV5-8 to TRBJ2-5; D possibly corresponds to TRBD1 (6 bases). In germline, CDR1 is SGHTS, CDR2 YDEGEE. V was trimmed by 3 bases and J by 0 bases, leaving 12 bases between them. The CDR3 is made up of 15 amino acids.

The rearrangement links TRBV7-9 to TRBJ2-2, with TRBD2 as a possible D gene (7 bases). In germline, CDR1 is SEHNR, CDR2 FQNEAQ (reference sequence). This CDR3 spans 16 amino acids. The CDR3 DNA reads as TGTGCAACTCAAAGCTCGGGGGGCGCTGACACCGGGGAGCTGTTTTTT. This translates into CATQSSGGADTGELFF.

The chain couples TRBV18 to TRBJ1-1; D is perhaps TRBD1 (6 bases). In germline, CDR1 is KGHSH, CDR2 LQKENI. Trimming pared 2 bases from V and 5 bases from J, leaving 9 bases between. There are 13 residues in the CDR3. CDR3 DNA: TGTGCCAGCTCACCAAGGGGGGGGACTGAAGCTTTCTTT. Its protein product is CASSPRGGTEAFF.

V and J are TRBV4-3 and TRBJ1-1; perhaps TRBD1 as D (6 bases). This CDR3 spans 16 amino acids. V lost 0 bases and J lost 0, with 11 bases in between. Looked up from germline, CDR1 is LGHNA and CDR2 is YSLEER. The CDR3 loop reads CASSQDWGGLNTEAFF. CDR3 DNA: TGCGCCAGCAGCCAAGATTGGGGGGGCCTGAACACTGAAGCTTTCTTT.

The chain combines TRBV4-3 with TRBJ2-3; TRBD1 matches 7 bases. There are 18 residues in the CDR3. Germline assignment: CDR1 LGHNA and CDR2 YSLEER. V gave up 2 bases and J gave up 0 bases; unmatched junction bases: 11. For the CDR3, the DNA is TGCGCCAGCAGCCAAAACCTACCGGGACAGCCTAGCACAGATACGCAGTATTTT. Its translation: CASSQNLPGQPSTDTQYF.

V and J are TRBV9 and TRBJ1-6, with unresolved D. This CDR3 region has 12 residues. Trimming stripped 3 bases from V and 10 bases from J, with 8 bases between. Germline-derived CDR1 and CDR2 are SGDLS and YYNGEE. CDR3 sequence reads: CASSDQSSPLHF. CDR3 DNA: TGTGCCAGCAGCGACCAGTCGTCACCCCTCCACTTT.

The chain uses TRBV7-3 and TRBJ1-6; TRBD1 is a possible D gene (5 bases). Trimming left V 4 bases short and J 10 bases short, with 11 bases between. The CDR3 contains 13 residues. Germline-derived CDR1 and CDR2 are SGHTA and FQGTGA. CDR3 region: CASSYGGKSPLHF. Written as DNA, the CDR3 is TGTGCCAGCAGCTATGGGGGGAAATCACCCCTCCACTTT.

The rearrangement links TRBV7-8 to TRBJ1-4; 9 bases align to TRBD1. Germline V gene sequence: CDR1 SGHVS, CDR2 FQNEAQ. Germline trimming cut 4 bases from V and 8 bases from J; bases unmatched to any gene: 2. CDR3 length: 13 amino acids. The CDR3 region has the DNA TGTGCCAGCAGCTCCGACAGGGGGGAAAAACTGTTTTTT. This gives the protein CASSSDRGEKLFF.

The chain joins TRBV19 to TRBJ2-7; 10 bases fit TRBD1. The trim removed 5 bases at V and 2 bases at J, leaving 6 bases unmatched. The CDR3 is 15 amino acids. Germline V gene lookup returns CDR1 LNHDA and CDR2 SQIVND (reference sequence). The CDR3 loop is CASSPSGTGAYEQYF. As DNA, the CDR3 is TGTGCCAGTAGTCCCTCCGGGACAGGGGCCTACGAGCAGTACTTC.

The rearrangement links TRBV6-2 or TRBV6-3 to TRBJ2-1; 8 nucleotides match TRBD1. Germline V gene data show CDR1 as MNHEY and CDR2 as SVGEGT. The CDR3 totals 17 residues. The V and J ends lost 5 bases and 4 bases, in that order; junction bases with no gene match: 13. The CDR3 bases are TGTGCCAGCAGTCGCCGCCGGACAGGGCGAGTGTACAATGAGCAGTTCTTC. Its translation is CASSRRRTGRVYNEQFF.

The J gene is TRBJ2-7, the V gene TRBV5-6; a weak D match, TRBD1 (6 bases). This CDR3 has 14 residues. Trimming took off 4 bases at V and 2 bases at J, with 13 bases between the two ends. Germline V gene sequence: CDR1 SGHDT, CDR2 YYEEEE. This CDR3 reads CASSRTVEPYEQYF. The CDR3 bases are TGTGCCAGCAGCAGGACAGTGGAACCCTACGAGCAGTACTTC.

The table lists this clone with a few counts. The rearrangement uses TRBV9 and TRBJ1-2, with a weak D call TRBD1 (6 bases). The CDR3 spans 18 residues. CDR1 is SGDLS and CDR2 is YYNGEE in the germline V gene. Trimming took 2 bases from V and 3 from J, leaving 23 bases between them. This CDR3 reads CASSVTPQAGAYDYGYTF. The CDR3 DNA sequence: TGTGCCAGCAGCGTTACCCCCCAGGCGGGGGCCTACGACTATGGCTACACCTTC.

This chain uses TRBV12-3 or TRBV12-4 with TRBJ1-1; D call uncertain. CDR3 length: 11 residues. V lost 5 bases to trimming and J lost 7 bases, with 8 bases between them. As DNA, the CDR3 is TGTGCCAGCAGTCCCCGAGGTGAAGCTTTCTTT. Encoded protein: CASSPRGEAFF.

This sequence joins TRBV6-5 and TRBJ1-2; no clear D gene. Trimming pared 6 bases from V and 8 bases from J, leaving 16 bases between. The CDR3 consists of 13 residues. Germline assignment: CDR1 MNHEY and CDR2 SVGAGI. The chain's CDR3 is CASSHRETNGYTF. For the CDR3, the DNA is TGTGCCAGCAGCCACCGGGAGACAAACGGCTACACCTTC.

The V call is TRBV15, the J call TRBJ2-3; 7 bases are shared with TRBD2. J was trimmed by 5 bases and V by 4 bases; bases with no gene match: 18. This CDR3 contains 18 residues. Germline CDR1 and CDR2: LNHNV and YYDKDF (reference sequence). The CDR3 reads CATSTPARERDYVDTQYF. CDR3 DNA sequence: TGTGCCACCAGCACCCCCGCCCGGGAGCGGGACTACGTAGATACGCAGTATTTT.

This chain connects TRBV19 to TRBJ1-5, with D unresolved. There are 15 residues in the CDR3. V was cut by 2 bases and J by 2 bases, with 10 bases left in between. CDR1 is LNHDA, CDR2 SQIVND, per germline (reference sequence). CDR3 protein: CASSIRGGGNQPQHF. The CDR3 DNA follows: TGTGCCAGTAGTATACGAGGAGGCGGCAATCAGCCCCAGCATTTT.

Judged by abundance, this clone is medium-sized (0.01 to 0.1%). The chain recombines TRBV11-2 with TRBJ2-1; TRBD1 agrees at 7 bases. CDR3 length: 15 amino acids. CDR1 is SGHAT and CDR2 is FQNNGV in the germline V gene. The V segment lost 2 bases and the J segment 3 bases; nucleotides outside the gene matches: 4. The CDR3: CASSLNPGGYNEQFF. As DNA, the CDR3 is TGTGCCAGCAGCTTAAATCCAGGGGGCTACAATGAGCAGTTCTTC.